Below are 28 T cell receptor beta chains sequenced from a single sample in a study of shared clonotypes between healthy human individuals. Sequencing was performed with immunoSEQ multiplex PCR; in TCRdb, only in-frame clones are kept and a portion is missing. The sample contains more than 1,200,000 clones, approximately 98.5% of which appear only once. Sequencing was carried out using naive CD4+ T cells sorted from blood. Subset reported: CD45RA+ positively selected. The receptors originated from a young man in good health.

The CDR3 loop reads CASSPGHLTYEQYF. The DNA of the CDR3 is TGTGCCAGCAGCCCGGGCCATCTAACCTACGAGCAGTACTTC. The rearrangement joins TRBV7-3 to TRBJ2-7, with D hard to call. Trimming took off 5 bases at V and 2 bases at J, with 13 bases between the two ends. CDR1 and CDR2 from the germline V gene are SGHTA and FQGTGA. This CDR3 has 14 amino acids.

With regard to this clone: Other DNA sequences within the sample encode an identical CDR3. The J gene is TRBJ2-5, the V gene TRBV20-1; maybe TRBD2 (5 bases). Trimming shortened V by 6 bases and J by 2 bases, and 7 bases separated the two germline ends. The CDR3 is made up of 11 amino acids. Germline-derived CDR1 and CDR2 are DFQATT and SNEGSKA (reference sequence). CDR3: CSASGQETQYF. CDR3 coding DNA: TGCAGTGCCTCGGGACAAGAGACCCAGTACTTC.

This clone appeared once. This specimen includes other DNA sequences encoding the same CDR3. V and J are TRBV27 and TRBJ2-7; 10 bases align to TRBD1. The V segment lost 5 bases and the J segment 2 bases; nucleotides outside the gene matches: 6. The CDR3 is made up of 15 amino acids. Germline V lookup: CDR1 MNHEY, CDR2 SMNVEV (reference sequence). The chain's CDR3 is CASSRPGQGTYEQYF. CDR3 coding DNA: TGTGCCAGCAGTCGGCCGGGACAGGGGACCTACGAGCAGTACTTC.

Turning to this clone: Other DNA sequences in this sample translate to the same CDR3. The chain uses TRBV18 and TRBJ2-1; 13 bases map to TRBD2. Germline loops: CDR1 KGHSH, CDR2 LQKENI. The junction had 2 bases not matched to a gene; V was cut back by 3 bases and J by 6 bases. CDR3 length: 15 residues. The chain's CDR3 is CASSPTSGRANEQFF. The CDR3, as DNA: TGTGCCAGCTCACCCACTAGCGGGAGGGCCAATGAGCAGTTCTTC. The full variable domain, rest sourced from reference TRBV18 and TRBJ2-1, is NAGVMQNPRHLVRRRGQEARLRCSPMKGHSHVYWYRQLPEEGLKFMVYLQKENIIDESGMPKERFSAEFPKEGPSILRIQQVVRGDSAAYFCASSPTSGRANEQFFGPGTRLTVL.

This clone was picked up one time. The V and J genes are TRBV5-1 and TRBJ1-1; the D gene is possibly TRBD1 (5 bases). This CDR3 is 14 amino acids long. Per germline, CDR1 SGHRS and CDR2 YFSETQ. V lost 3 bases and J lost 6, with 15 bases in between. The CDR3 protein is CASSSYRGLAEAFF. Here the CDR3 DNA reads TGCGCCAGCAGCTCTTATAGGGGTTTGGCTGAAGCTTTCTTT.

This clone was counted once. This rearrangement joins TRBV4-1 to TRBJ2-2; the match to TRBD2 covers 10 bases. V lost 0 bases and J lost 6; bases outside the gene matches: 4. CDR1 MGHRA and CDR2 YSYEKL come from the germline V gene. This CDR3 contains 16 residues. CDR3 in DNA: TGCGCCAGCAGCCAAGATAATAGCGGGAGGTCCGGGGAGCTGTTTTTT. Its translation: CASSQDNSGRSGELFF.

The rearrangement joins TRBV27 to TRBJ2-3; 9 nucleotides align to TRBD1. Germline trimming cut 5 bases from V and 3 bases from J; bases unmatched to any gene: 6. The CDR3 contains 15 residues. CDR1 and CDR2 (germline): MNHEY, SMNVEV (reference sequence). Written as DNA, the CDR3 is TGTGCCAGCAGTCCATGGGACAGGGTGACAGATACGCAGTATTTT. It specifies CASSPWDRVTDTQYF.

Points on this clone: The sample carries other DNA sequences with the same CDR3. The J gene is TRBJ2-2, the V gene TRBV5-1, with D hard to call. Between the trimmed V and J ends, which lost 0 bases and 0 bases, there was a span of 3 bases. Germline CDR1 is SGHRS and CDR2 is YFSETQ. The CDR3 has 14 residues. CDR3 in DNA: TGCGCCAGCAGCTTGGCCACGAACACCGGGGAGCTGTTTTTT. It is translated as CASSLATNTGELFF.

This chain uses TRBV11-2 with TRBJ2-7, with 8 bases identical to TRBD2. V was pared by 5 bases and J by 5 bases, with 11 bases of the junction left unmatched. This CDR3 region has 15 residues. Germline V lookup: CDR1 SGHAT, CDR2 FQNNGV. The DNA of the CDR3 is TGTGCCAGCAGCCCTCGGGAGGGCTTAAGAAACGAGCAGTACTTC. It yields the protein CASSPREGLRNEQYF.

The rearrangement joins TRBV6-6 to TRBJ2-7; tentatively, D is TRBD1 (5 bases). The CDR3 loop spans 12 amino acids. Germline lookup yields CDR1 MNHNY and CDR2 SVGAGI (reference sequence). The V end was cut by 7 bases, the J end by 6 bases, with 13 bases between. As DNA, the CDR3 is TGTGCCAGCAAGGGCCAGGGATCCGAGCAGTACTTC. Protein product: CASKGQGSEQYF.

The rearrangement links TRBV28 to TRBJ2-7, with a tentative D call TRBD2 (7 bases). V was clipped by 5 bases and J by 3 bases, with 17 bases between them. The CDR3 extends over 15 amino acids. Germline-derived CDR1 and CDR2 are MDHEN and SYDVKM. CDR3 sequence (DNA): TGTGCCAGCAGTCCTGGGGGCGGGAGCTTCTACGAGCAGTACTTC. This encodes CASSPGGGSFYEQYF.

J is TRBJ2-7 and V is TRBV9; TRBD1 matches at 8 bases. V was clipped by 3 bases and J by 4 bases; unmatched bases: 9. This CDR3 has 15 residues. Per germline, CDR1 SGDLS and CDR2 YYNGEE. The CDR3, as DNA: TGTGCCAGCAGCGCAGGGACAGGATCTTATTACGAGCAGTACTTC. Its translation: CASSAGTGSYYEQYF.

This clone was recorded only once. Other nucleotide sequences from this sample produce the same CDR3. The chain couples TRBV7-9 to TRBJ2-3; D remains unclear. The CDR3 totals 14 residues. Trimming stripped 1 base from V and 2 bases from J, with 7 bases between. Germline V gene lookup returns CDR1 SEHNR and CDR2 FQNEAQ (reference sequence). The CDR3 spells CASSLGRTTDTQYF. The CDR3 DNA reads as TGTGCCAGCAGCTTAGGGCGGACCACAGATACGCAGTATTTT. Looking up the rest from reference TRBV7-9 and TRBJ2-3 gives the full variable domain: DTGVSQNPRHKITKRGQNVTFRCDPISEHNRLYWYRQTLGQGPEFLTYFQNEAQLEKSRLLSDRFSAERPKGSFSTLEIQRTEQGDSAMYLCASSLGRTTDTQYFGPGTRLTVL.

J is TRBJ2-3 and V is TRBV25-1; 8 nucleotides line up with TRBD1. The CDR3 consists of 15 residues. Germline V gives CDR1 MGHDK, CDR2 SYGVNS. The V segment lost 4 bases and the J segment 1 base; nucleotides outside the gene matches: 4. The CDR3 protein is CASSVGTGGTDTQYF. CDR3 in DNA: TGTGCCAGCAGTGTTGGGACAGGAGGCACAGATACGCAGTATTTT.

The J gene is TRBJ2-7, the V gene TRBV13; D call uncertain. The CDR3 covers 13 residues. Germline V gene data show CDR1 as PRHDT and CDR2 as FYEKMQ (reference sequence). V lost 5 bases to trimming and J lost 5 bases, with 13 bases between them. The CDR3 reads CASSPRPPNEQYF. The CDR3 DNA is TGTGCCAGCAGCCCCAGACCTCCGAACGAGCAGTACTTC.

This clone was detected once. No DNA is shown, since the ends of the CDR3 on it are uncertain; the CDR3 is the one TCRdb lists. The chain carries TRBV28 and TRBJ2-1; the D segment call TRBD1 is taken from the table without a DNA check. Germline CDR1 and CDR2: MDHEN and SYDVKM. The CDR3 is made up of 13 amino acids, end residues included. CDR3 sequence: CASSLGFGPGQFF.

J is TRBJ1-4 and V is TRBV18, with a possible D match to TRBD1 (5 bases). V shed 3 bases and J shed 5 bases, with 13 bases lying between them. The CDR3 extends over 15 amino acids. The germline V gene has CDR1 KGHSH and CDR2 LQKENI. The CDR3 sequence is CASSPSIQVNEKLFF. The CDR3, as DNA: TGTGCCAGCTCACCTTCGATACAGGTCAATGAAAAACTGTTTTTT.

The V gene is TRBV28, the J gene TRBJ2-7; D uncertain. Looked up from germline, CDR1 is MDHEN and CDR2 is SYDVKM. V shed 5 bases and J shed 6 bases, with 17 bases lying between them. The length of the CDR3 is 14 residues. CDR3 nucleotide sequence: TGTGCCAGCAGTCCCAGTACCCCATCCGGCGAGCAGTACTTC. Encoded protein: CASSPSTPSGEQYF.

V and J are TRBV15 and TRBJ2-1, with D unclear. This CDR3 region has 15 residues. V was cut by 4 bases and J by 4 bases, with 14 bases left in between. The germline CDR1 and CDR2 sequences are LNHNV and YYDKDF (reference sequence). CDR3 residues: CATSMPRTVYNEQFF. Written as DNA, the CDR3 is TGTGCCACCAGCATGCCCCGGACGGTATACAATGAGCAGTTCTTC.

This chain links TRBV6-5 with TRBJ1-1; D gene ambiguous. Trimming left V 2 bases short and J 0 bases short, with 10 bases between. Per the germline V gene, CDR1 is MNHEY and CDR2 is SVGAGI. There are 15 residues in the CDR3. The CDR3 sequence is CASSYIGRMNTEAFF. Here the CDR3 DNA reads TGTGCCAGCAGTTACATTGGACGGATGAACACTGAAGCTTTCTTT.

The chain couples TRBV23-1 to TRBJ2-7, with D perhaps assigned TRBD1 or TRBD2 (5 bases each). TRBV23-1 is assigned to the ORF class and has an uncertain function. The V end lost 6 bases, the J end lost 3 bases, and 24 bases lay between the germline ends. The CDR3 is made up of 17 amino acids. The CDR3 reads CASRPRLRGLRSYEQYF. As DNA, the CDR3 is TGCGCCAGCAGGCCCAGGTTGAGGGGTCTCCGGAGCTACGAGCAGTACTTC.

This clone came up once. The chain has TRBV5-1 and TRBJ2-7; no definite D call. Germline V CDR1 and CDR2: SGHRS, YFSETQ. The CDR3 consists of 11 residues. Trimming took off 4 bases at V and 6 bases at J, with 8 bases between the two ends. CDR3 sequence: CASSQASEQYF. DNA of the CDR3: TGCGCCAGCAGCCAAGCATCCGAGCAGTACTTC.

This chain links TRBV27 with TRBJ2-5, with D perhaps TRBD2 (5 bases). V lost 8 bases, J lost 5 bases, and 18 bases lay in between. CDR3 length: 14 amino acids. CDR1 is MNHEY, CDR2 SMNVEV, per germline (reference sequence). In DNA, the CDR3 is TGTGCCAGCGCCGGGATTTTGGGGTGGGAGACCCAGTACTTC. This codes for CASAGILGWETQYF.

The chain is built from TRBV21-1 and TRBJ2-7; the D segment call TRBD1 is taken from the table without a DNA check. TRBV21-1 is shown as a pseudogene. The CDR3 covers 17 residues. The CDR3 DNA reads TGTGCCAGCAGCAAAAGGGGAGGCGGGACAGGGGACTACGAGCAGTACTTC. It specifies CASSKRGGGTGDYEQYF.

The rearrangement links TRBV9 to TRBJ2-3; D not certain. Germline assignment: CDR1 SGDLS and CDR2 YYNGEE. The CDR3 is made up of 14 amino acids. V was trimmed by 0 bases and J by 2 bases, leaving 7 bases between them. The CDR3 is CASSVVSNTDTQYF. CDR3 nucleotide sequence: TGTGCCAGCAGCGTAGTTAGCAACACAGATACGCAGTATTTT.

CDR3 region: CASSSMYGEGSYNEQFF. The CDR3 bases are TGTGCCAGCAGTTCGATGTATGGGGAGGGCTCCTACAATGAGCAGTTCTTC. The chain has TRBV27 and TRBJ2-1; 7 bases agree with TRBD2. The J segment lost 0 bases and the V segment lost 4 bases, leaving 9 bases of the junction unmatched. The CDR3 runs to 17 residues. Germline V gene data show CDR1 as MNHEY and CDR2 as SMNVEV (reference sequence).

The chain has TRBV7-8 and TRBJ1-2; D is uncertain. Looked up from germline, CDR1 is SGHVS and CDR2 is FQNEAQ. V lost 7 bases to trimming and J lost 2 bases, with 23 bases between them. The CDR3 is made up of 17 amino acids. The CDR3 loop is CASTPSRVTAANYGYTF. CDR3 DNA sequence: TGTGCCAGCACCCCCAGCCGAGTTACGGCGGCGAACTATGGCTACACCTTC.

The genes are TRBV9 and TRBJ2-7; 10 nucleotides agree with TRBD2. This CDR3 comprises 20 residues. CDR1 and CDR2 (germline): SGDLS, YYNGEE. J gave up 1 base and V 5 bases, and 21 bases lay outside the gene matches. The CDR3 loop is CASSRAPASGSLGGSYEQYF. The CDR3 nucleotides are TGTGCCAGCAGTCGAGCCCCGGCTAGCGGGAGTTTAGGAGGATCCTACGAGCAGTACTTC.